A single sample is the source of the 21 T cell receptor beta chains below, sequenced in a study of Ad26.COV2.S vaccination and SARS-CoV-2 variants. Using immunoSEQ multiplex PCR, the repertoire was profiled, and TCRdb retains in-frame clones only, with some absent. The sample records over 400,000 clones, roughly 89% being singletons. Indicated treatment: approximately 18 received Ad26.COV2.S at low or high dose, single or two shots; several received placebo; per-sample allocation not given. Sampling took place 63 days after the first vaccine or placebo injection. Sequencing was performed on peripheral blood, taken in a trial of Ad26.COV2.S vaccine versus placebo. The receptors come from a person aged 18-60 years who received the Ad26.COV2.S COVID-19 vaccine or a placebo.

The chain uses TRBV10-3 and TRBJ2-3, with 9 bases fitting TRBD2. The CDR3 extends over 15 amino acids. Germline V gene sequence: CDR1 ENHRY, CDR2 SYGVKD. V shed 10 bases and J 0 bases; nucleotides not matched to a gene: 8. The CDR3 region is CATTILAGSTDTQYF. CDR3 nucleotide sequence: TGTGCCACGACGATACTAGCGGGTAGCACAGATACGCAGTATTTT.

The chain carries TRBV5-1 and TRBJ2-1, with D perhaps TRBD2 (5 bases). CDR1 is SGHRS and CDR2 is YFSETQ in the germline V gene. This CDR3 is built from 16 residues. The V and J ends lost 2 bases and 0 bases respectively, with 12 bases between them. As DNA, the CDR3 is TGCGCCAGCAGCTTTAGGTCTAGCTCCTCCTACAATGAGCAGTTCTTC. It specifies CASSFRSSSSYNEQFF.

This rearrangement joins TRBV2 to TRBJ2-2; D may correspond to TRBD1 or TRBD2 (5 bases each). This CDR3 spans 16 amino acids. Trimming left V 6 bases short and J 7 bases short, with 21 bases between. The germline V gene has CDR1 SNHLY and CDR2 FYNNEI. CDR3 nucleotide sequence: TGTGCCAGCAGACCCTCGAGGGGTTATCGACACGGGGAGCTGTTTTTT. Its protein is CASRPSRGYRHGELFF.

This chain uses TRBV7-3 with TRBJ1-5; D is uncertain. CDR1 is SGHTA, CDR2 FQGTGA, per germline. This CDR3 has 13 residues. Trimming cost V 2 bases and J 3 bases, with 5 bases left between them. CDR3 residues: CASSLQINQPQHF. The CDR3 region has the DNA TGTGCCAGCAGCTTACAGATCAATCAGCCCCAGCATTTT.

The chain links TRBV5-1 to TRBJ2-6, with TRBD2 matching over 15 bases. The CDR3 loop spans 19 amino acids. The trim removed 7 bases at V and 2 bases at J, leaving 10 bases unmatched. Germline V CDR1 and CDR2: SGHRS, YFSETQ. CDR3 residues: CASARTSGRAGPGANVLTF. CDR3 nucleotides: TGCGCCAGCGCCCGGACTAGCGGGAGGGCCGGTCCTGGGGCCAACGTCCTGACTTTC.

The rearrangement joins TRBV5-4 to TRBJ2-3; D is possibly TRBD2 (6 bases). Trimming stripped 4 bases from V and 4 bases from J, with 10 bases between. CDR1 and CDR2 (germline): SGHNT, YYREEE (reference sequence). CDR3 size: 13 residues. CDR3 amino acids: CASSRRGSDTQYF. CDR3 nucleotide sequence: TGTGCCAGCAGCCGGCGGGGATCAGATACGCAGTATTTT.

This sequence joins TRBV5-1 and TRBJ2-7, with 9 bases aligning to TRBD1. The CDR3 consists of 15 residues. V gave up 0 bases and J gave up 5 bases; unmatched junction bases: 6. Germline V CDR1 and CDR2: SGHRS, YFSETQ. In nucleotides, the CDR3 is TGCGCCAGCAGCTTGGCCGGACAGGGGTTCCACGAGCAGTACTTC. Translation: CASSLAGQGFHEQYF.

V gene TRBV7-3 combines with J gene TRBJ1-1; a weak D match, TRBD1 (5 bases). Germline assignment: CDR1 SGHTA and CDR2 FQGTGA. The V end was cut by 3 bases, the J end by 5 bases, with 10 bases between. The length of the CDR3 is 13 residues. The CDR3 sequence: CASSFLTETEAFF. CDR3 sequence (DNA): TGTGCCAGCAGCTTTCTGACAGAAACTGAAGCTTTCTTT.

As DNA, the CDR3 is TGTGCCAGCAGCTTATATGGGGGTGGCTACACCTTC. This codes for CASSLYGGGYTF. V is TRBV7-2 and J is TRBJ1-2; D might be TRBD1 (5 bases). V was clipped by 2 bases and J by 7 bases, with 8 bases between them. The CDR3 contains 12 residues. The germline V gene has CDR1 SGHTA and CDR2 FQGNSA.

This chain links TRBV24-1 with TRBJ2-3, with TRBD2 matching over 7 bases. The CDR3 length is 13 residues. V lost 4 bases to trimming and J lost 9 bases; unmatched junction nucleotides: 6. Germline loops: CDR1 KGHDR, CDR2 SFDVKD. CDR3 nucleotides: TGTGCCACCAGTGAATCGACTAGCCAGACGCAGTATTTT. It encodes CATSESTSQTQYF.

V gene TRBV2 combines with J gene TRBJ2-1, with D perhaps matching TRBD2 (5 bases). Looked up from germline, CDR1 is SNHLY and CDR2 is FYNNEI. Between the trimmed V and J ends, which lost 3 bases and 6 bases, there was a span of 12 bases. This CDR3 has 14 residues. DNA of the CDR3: TGTGCCAGCAGTGAGGGTCTAGCAAGCAATGAGCAGTTCTTC. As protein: CASSEGLASNEQFF.

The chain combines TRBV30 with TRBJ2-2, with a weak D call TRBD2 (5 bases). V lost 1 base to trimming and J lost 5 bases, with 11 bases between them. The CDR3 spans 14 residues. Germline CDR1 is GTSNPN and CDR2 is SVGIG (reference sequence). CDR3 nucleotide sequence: TGTGCCTGGAGTGGAGGGATCCGTACCGGGGAGCTGTTTTTT. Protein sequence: CAWSGGIRTGELFF.

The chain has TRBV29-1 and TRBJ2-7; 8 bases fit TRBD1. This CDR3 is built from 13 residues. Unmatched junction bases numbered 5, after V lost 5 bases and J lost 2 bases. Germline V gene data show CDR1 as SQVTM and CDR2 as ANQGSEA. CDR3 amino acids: CSVLTGDTYEQYV. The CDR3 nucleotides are TGCAGCGTTCTGACAGGGGATACCTACGAGCAGTACGTC.

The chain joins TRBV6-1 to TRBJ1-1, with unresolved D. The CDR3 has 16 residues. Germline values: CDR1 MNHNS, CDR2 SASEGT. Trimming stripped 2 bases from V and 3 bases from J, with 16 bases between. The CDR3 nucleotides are TGTGCCAGCAGTGAAATGGTCAAGGGCTTTGACACTGAAGCTTTCTTT. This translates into CASSEMVKGFDTEAFF.

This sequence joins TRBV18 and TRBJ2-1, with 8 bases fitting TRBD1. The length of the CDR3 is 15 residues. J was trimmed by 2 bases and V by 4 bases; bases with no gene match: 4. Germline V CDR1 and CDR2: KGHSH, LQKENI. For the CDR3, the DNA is TGTGCCAGCTCACTAGGACAGGGAACCTACAATGAGCAGTTCTTC. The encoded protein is CASSLGQGTYNEQFF.

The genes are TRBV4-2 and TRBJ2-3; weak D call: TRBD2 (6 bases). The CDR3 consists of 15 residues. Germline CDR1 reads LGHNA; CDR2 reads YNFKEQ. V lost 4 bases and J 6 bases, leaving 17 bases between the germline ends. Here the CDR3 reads CASSPLALAFDTQYF. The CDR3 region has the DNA TGTGCCAGCAGCCCCCTAGCGTTAGCCTTCGATACGCAGTATTTT.

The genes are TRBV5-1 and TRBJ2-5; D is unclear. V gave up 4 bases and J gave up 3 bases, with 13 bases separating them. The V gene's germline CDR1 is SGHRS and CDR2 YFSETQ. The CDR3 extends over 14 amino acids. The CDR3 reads CASSPSFGEETQYF. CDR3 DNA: TGCGCCAGCAGCCCAAGTTTTGGAGAAGAGACCCAGTACTTC. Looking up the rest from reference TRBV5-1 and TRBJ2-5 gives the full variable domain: KAGVTQTPRYLIKTRGQQVTLSCSPISGHRSVSWYQQTPGQGLQFLFEYFSETQRNKGNFPGRFSGRQFSNSRSEMNVSTLELGDSALYLCASSPSFGEETQYFGPGTRLLVL.

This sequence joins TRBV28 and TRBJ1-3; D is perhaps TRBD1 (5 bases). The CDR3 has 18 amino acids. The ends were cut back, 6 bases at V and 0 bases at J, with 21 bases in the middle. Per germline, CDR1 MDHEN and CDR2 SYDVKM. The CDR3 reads CASRLARLTGSSGNTIYF. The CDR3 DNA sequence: TGTGCCAGCAGATTAGCTCGCCTTACAGGAAGCTCTGGAAACACCATATATTTT. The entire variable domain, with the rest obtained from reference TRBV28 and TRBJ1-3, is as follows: DVKVTQSSRYLVKRTGEKVFLECVQDMDHENMFWYRQDPGLGLRLIYFSYDVKMKEKGDIPEGYSVSREKKERFSLILESASTNQTSMYLCASRLARLTGSSGNTIYFGEGSWLTVV.

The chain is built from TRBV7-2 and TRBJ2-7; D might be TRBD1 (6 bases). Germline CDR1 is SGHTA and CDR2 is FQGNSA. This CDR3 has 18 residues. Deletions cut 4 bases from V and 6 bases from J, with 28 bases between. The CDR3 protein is CASSSQNPTGPRGFEQYV. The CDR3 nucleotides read TGTGCCAGCAGCTCACAAAACCCTACCGGGCCCAGGGGTTTCGAGCAGTACGTC.

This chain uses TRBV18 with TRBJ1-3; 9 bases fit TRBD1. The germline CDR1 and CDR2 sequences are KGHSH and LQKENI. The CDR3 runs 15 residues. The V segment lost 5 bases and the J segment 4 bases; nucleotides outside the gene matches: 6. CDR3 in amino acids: CASSRGQGNGNTIYF. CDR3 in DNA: TGTGCCAGCTCAAGAGGACAGGGGAACGGAAACACCATATATTTT. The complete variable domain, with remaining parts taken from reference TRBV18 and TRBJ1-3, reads NAGVMQNPRHLVRRRGQEARLRCSPMKGHSHVYWYRQLPEEGLKFMVYLQKENIIDESGMPKERFSAEFPKEGPSILRIQQVVRGDSAAYFCASSRGQGNGNTIYFGEGSWLTVV.

CDR3 bases: TGTGCCAGCAGTGAAAAAGCCGGACGACTTAGGACCCAGTACTTC. Translation gives CASSEKAGRLRTQYF. The chain employs TRBV2 and TRBJ2-5; no reliable D call. The CDR3 is made up of 15 amino acids. CDR1 and CDR2 from the germline V gene are SNHLY and FYNNEI. The ends were cut back, 2 bases at V and 7 bases at J, with 17 bases in the middle.